This TCR beta chain was identified during a study of T cell repertoires in cytomegalovirus infection (dated by TCRdb to between 2018 and 2021). About the study as a whole: Donor HLA type was relevant to the analysis, as public TCR beta signatures indicated carriage of CMV infection together with the matching HLA type. General findings and caveats noted by the study authors: The ex vivo response was dominated by HLA-C-restricted CMV-specific TCR beta clonotypes, which also provided the single most frequent clonotype in two of eight donors. Cumulative frequency of public TCR beta family members discriminated carriers of CMV infection plus the relevant HLA type in this cohort and an independent roughly 330-donor cohort.

Sequencer: Illumina HiSeq 1500. The raw public reads went through TCRdb reprocessing: fastp at Q25, MiXCR clone calling, in-frame beta chains kept. Each CDR3 protein appears once, grouped with its most common genes and DNA. This sample lists under 200,000 distinct CDR3 sequences; about a tenth were detected once. Together, the top ten hold about 4.6% of the sample. The junction carries 13 bases between V and J, which are trimmed by 1 base and 6 bases respectively. The CDR3 runs 15 residues from the cysteine to the phenylalanine. Solely the CDR3 DNA is kept, with 45 bases framed from the first base. CDR1 and CDR2, looked up from the germline V gene, are SGHTA and FQGNSA. In its sample, this clonotype was seen many times. The target of this receptor is not known. No much larger clone exists at a distance of one base, and base qualities are not known.

The rearrangement combines TRBV7-2 with TRBJ2-1, with TRBD1 tentatively as D gene (5 bases match). The sequencing sample was made of PBMCs. The clonotype was recovered from a human donor in good health (CMV status not recorded). Some clones in this sample may be carry-over from other donors' samples. The DNA reads as follows: TGTGCCAGCAGCTTAGGGTCAGGGTGGTCCAATGAGCAGTTCTTC. Translation gives CASSLGSGWSNEQFF.